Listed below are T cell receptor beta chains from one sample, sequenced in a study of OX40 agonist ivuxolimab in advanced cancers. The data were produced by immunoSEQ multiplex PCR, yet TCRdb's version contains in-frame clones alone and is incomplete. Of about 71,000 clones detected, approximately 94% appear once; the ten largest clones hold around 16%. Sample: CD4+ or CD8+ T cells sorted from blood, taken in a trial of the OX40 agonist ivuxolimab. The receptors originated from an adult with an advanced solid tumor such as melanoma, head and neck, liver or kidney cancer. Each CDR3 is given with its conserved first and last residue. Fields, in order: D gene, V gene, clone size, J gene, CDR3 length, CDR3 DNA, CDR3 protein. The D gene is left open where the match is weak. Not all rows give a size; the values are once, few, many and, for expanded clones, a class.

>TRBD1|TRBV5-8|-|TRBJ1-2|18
TGTGCCAGCAGCTTGGAAGGCCGGGACAGGCGCACTATGGACGGCTACACCTTC
CASSLEGRDRRTMDGYTF
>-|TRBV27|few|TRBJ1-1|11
TGTGCCAGCAGTTTGGGAGGTGAAGCTTTCTTT
CASSLGGEAFF
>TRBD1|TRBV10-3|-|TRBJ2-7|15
TGTGCCATCAGTGAGTCGAAGGGGGCGGCCTACGAGCAGTACTTC
CAISESKGAAYEQYF
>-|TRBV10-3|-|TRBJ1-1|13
TGTGCCATCAGGGGAGAGGGGTACACTGAAGCTTTCTTT
CAIRGEGYTEAFF
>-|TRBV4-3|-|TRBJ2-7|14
TGCGCCAGCAGCTCATTACTGGGGCGGGTCGAGCAGTACTTC
CASSSLLGRVEQYF
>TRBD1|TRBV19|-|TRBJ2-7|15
TGTGCCAGTAGTTCGGGACAGGCCAGCTCCTACGAGCAGTACTTC
CASSSGQASSYEQYF
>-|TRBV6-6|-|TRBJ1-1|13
TGTGCCAGCAGTACGGGACACCTGACTGAAGCTTTCTTT
CASSTGHLTEAFF
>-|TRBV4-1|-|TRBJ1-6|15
TGCGCCAGCAGCGTCCCGGGAGGGATTAATTCACCCCTCCACTTT
CASSVPGGINSPLHF
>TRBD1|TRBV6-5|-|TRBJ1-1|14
TGTGCCAGCAGTTACACACGGACAGGGTACGAAGCTTTCTTT
CASSYTRTGYEAFF
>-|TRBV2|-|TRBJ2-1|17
TGTGCCAGCAGTGACCCCCTCGATAGTAGCGTTTACAATGAGCAGTTCTTC
CASSDPLDSSVYNEQFF
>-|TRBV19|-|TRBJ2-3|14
TGTGCCAGTAGTATGGGCAGGGGCGCAGATACGCAGTATTTT
CASSMGRGADTQYF
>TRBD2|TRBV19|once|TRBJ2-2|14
TGTGCCAGTTCGTTAGCGGGACTAGCCGGGGAGCTGTTTTTT
CASSLAGLAGELFF
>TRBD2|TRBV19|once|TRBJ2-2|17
TGTGCCAGTAGCCTATATAGCGGGAGGGCCAACACCGGGGAGCTGTTTTTT
CASSLYSGRANTGELFF
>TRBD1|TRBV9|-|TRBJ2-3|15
TGTGCCAGCAGCGTATGGCAGGGGGCCCCAGATACGCAGTATTTT
CASSVWQGAPDTQYF
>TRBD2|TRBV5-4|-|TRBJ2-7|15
TGTGCCAGCAGCTTACTAGCGGGGGAATCCTACGAGCAGTACTTC
CASSLLAGESYEQYF
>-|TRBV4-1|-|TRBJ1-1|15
TGCGCCAGCAGCCAAGTGGGGGAGTTGAACACTGAAGCTTTCTTT
CASSQVGELNTEAFF
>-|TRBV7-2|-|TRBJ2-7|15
TGTGCCAGCAGCTTAGAAGTTTCCCTATCCTACGAGCAGTACTTC
CASSLEVSLSYEQYF
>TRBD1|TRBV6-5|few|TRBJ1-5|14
TGTGCCAGCAGTTACTCAGGGGGCGATCAGCCCCAGCATTTT
CASSYSGGDQPQHF
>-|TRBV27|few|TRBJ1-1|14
TGTGCCAGCAGTTTGGGGGCGATGAACACTGAAGCTTTCTTT
CASSLGAMNTEAFF
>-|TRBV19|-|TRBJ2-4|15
TGTGCCAGTAGTATCGGGGGTAGCCCAAGCAACATTCAGTACTTC
CASSIGGSPSNIQYF
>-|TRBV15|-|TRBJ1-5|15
TGTGCCACCAGCAGAGATAAGAGGTGGCATCAGCCCCAGCATTTT
CATSRDKRWHQPQHF
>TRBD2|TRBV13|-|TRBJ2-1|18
TGTGCCAGCAGCTTCGGACTAGCGGGGGATAGCTCCTACAATGAGCAGTTCTTC
CASSFGLAGDSSYNEQFF
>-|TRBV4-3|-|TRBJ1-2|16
TGCGCCAGCAGCCAACAGTCGCAGGCGTCTAACTATGGCTACACCTTC
CASSQQSQASNYGYTF
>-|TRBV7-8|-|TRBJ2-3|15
TGTGCCAGCAGCCCAACTGAAGGACCCACAGATACGCAGTATTTT
CASSPTEGPTDTQYF
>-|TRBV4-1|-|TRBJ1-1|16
TGCGCCAGCAGCCAAGATACTGGGACGGGGAACACTGAAGCTTTCTTT
CASSQDTGTGNTEAFF
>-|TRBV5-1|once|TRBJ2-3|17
TGCGCCAGCAGCTTGGCCGGCGGGACAGAGTACACAGATACGCAGTATTTT
CASSLAGGTEYTDTQYF
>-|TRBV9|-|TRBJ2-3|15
TGTGCCAGCAGCGTAGAGGGACCCCGGGCCGATACGCAGTATTTT
CASSVEGPRADTQYF